Listed below are T cell receptor beta chains from one sample, sequenced in a study of OX40 agonist ivuxolimab in advanced cancers. The protocol was immunoSEQ multiplex PCR, while the TCRdb copy is restricted to in-frame clones and leaves out a portion. The profile covers roughly 30,000 clones, with less than 90% appearing a single time and approximately 28% taken by the ten largest. The source was CD4+ or CD8+ T cells sorted from blood, collected in a trial of the OX40 agonist ivuxolimab. The receptor source for this set is an adult with an advanced solid tumor such as melanoma, head and neck, liver or kidney cancer. The CDR3 runs from the conserved cysteine through the conserved F or W. The D gene is left open where the match is weak. Size is stated for part of the rows, as once, few or many counts, or as a class when the clone is expanded.

D,J,size,V,CDR3,DNA
NA,TRBJ2-7,NA,TRBV6-1,CASSGEHHPDNKAHEQYF,TGTGCCAGCAGTGGAGAGCACCACCCGGACAATAAGGCCCACGAGCAGTACTTC
TRBD1,TRBJ1-5,NA,TRBV10-3,CASSTGQKNQPQHF,TGTGCCAGCAGTACGGGACAGAAAAATCAGCCCCAGCATTTT
TRBD2,TRBJ2-3,NA,TRBV7-3,CASSSGLAGDTQYF,TGTGCCAGCAGCTCCGGACTAGCAGGAGATACGCAGTATTTT
NA,TRBJ2-2,NA,TRBV5-1,CASSLAEGAGYTGELFF,TGCGCCAGCAGCTTGGCGGAAGGGGCGGGATACACCGGGGAGCTGTTTTTT
NA,TRBJ2-3,once,TRBV2,CASSAWGARTDTQYF,TGTGCCAGCAGTGCATGGGGGGCCCGCACAGATACGCAGTATTTT
NA,TRBJ2-5,NA,TRBV11-1,CASSQMDVRAQYF,TGTGCCAGCAGTCAGATGGACGTGAGAGCCCAGTACTTC
TRBD1,TRBJ1-2,NA,TRBV5-8,CASSPLDRVNHNYGYTF,TGTGCCAGCAGCCCCCTGGACAGGGTGAACCATAACTATGGCTACACCTTC
TRBD1,TRBJ1-1,NA,TRBV6-1,CASQGEGTEAFF,TGTGCCAGTCAGGGGGAAGGCACTGAAGCTTTCTTT
NA,TRBJ2-7,NA,TRBV4-1,CASSQIGYEQYF,TGCGCCAGCAGCCAGATTGGGTACGAGCAGTACTTC
NA,TRBJ2-1,medium-sized,TRBV4-2,CASSQAGLVGEQFF,TGTGCCAGCAGCCAAGCAGGGCTAGTTGGTGAGCAGTTCTTC
NA,TRBJ2-3,NA,TRBV19,CASSPRGHTQYF,TGTGCCAGTAGTCCCCGGGGCCATACGCAGTATTTT
TRBD1,TRBJ2-1,NA,TRBV13,CASSSSTGFYNEQFF,TGTGCCAGCAGCTCCTCGACAGGGTTCTACAATGAGCAGTTCTTC